This TCR beta chain was documented in a study of shared T cell receptors in the human thymus. Assay: immunoSEQ multiplex PCR; the TCRdb copy retains only in-frame clones and omits some. The profile covers hundreds of thousands of clones, with around 87% appearing a single time and 0.0094% taken by the ten largest. CDR1 is LGHNA and CDR2 is YSLEER in the germline V gene. The germline V and J ends were trimmed by 4 bases and 4 bases, with 22 bases remaining between them. The CDR3 sequence is 17 residues long. In this sample, this clone turned up a few times. This same sample was also taken into another study, of human thymus T cells.

The rearrangement joins TRBV4-3 to TRBJ2-5; the D is unclear. This receptor was obtained from a boy under two years old with a congenital heart defect. Sequenced material: thymocytes. CDR3 DNA sequence: TGCGCCAGCAGCCCCCGATTTTTTCCGAGTTGCCGAGAGACCCAGTACTTC. Translation gives CASSPRFFPSCRETQYF.